The rows below give T cell receptor beta chains drawn from one sample of a study of CD8+ T cells in alopecia areata. TCRdb's copy holds only in-frame clones and misses some; the assay was immunoSEQ multiplex PCR. Here the sample spans thousands of clones, approximately 60% being singletons. Sequenced material: skin, taken at week 0. Receptors originate from a human donor with alopecia areata. CDR3s include the opening cysteine and the closing phenylalanine or tryptophan. Part of the rows lack a size; the others show once, few, many or a class for expanded clones.

V gene,clone size,CDR3 protein
TRBV7-2,few,CASSLVSMSSGANVLTF
TRBV27,few,CASARLGDSKQYF
TRBV7-3,few,CASSPDQETQYF
TRBV6-5,.,CASGRGPYGYTF
TRBV4-1,.,CASSQDRVTDTQYF
TRBV4-1,.,CASSQVWRGQGDIQYF
TRBV7-9,.,CASSHPTEQGAFF
TRBV7-4,.,CASSFLPAGGRTDTQYF
TRBV18,.,CASSLGPFQETQYF
TRBV30,.,CAWSVGSSSYEQYF
TRBV11-2,.,CASSDPRGGIRSSPLHF
TRBV6-6,.,CASSSMARRNTEAFF
TRBV5-1,.,CASSSGTSGGAETQYF
TRBV6-5,few,CASSGTDKGYEQYF
TRBV2,.,CASSEISAFF
TRBV6-5,.,CASSYWATSGQETQYF
TRBV7-9,.,CASSFGGAGGAEETQYF
TRBV2,few,CASKNLTGLRATEAFF
TRBV4-1,.,CASSHLTTNTGELFF
TRBV5-4,.,CASSSPGVQSDTQYF
TRBV4-1,.,CASSQVDLLTYNEQFF
TRBV7-9,few,CASSSTEGAHGYTF
TRBV29-1,.,CSVVTGARGYTF
TRBV7-9,.,CASSLSTGGQETQYF
TRBV4-1,.,CASSQTRGRELQYF
TRBV25-1,.,CASRNADYEQYF
TRBV6-5,.,CASSPPGGLYEQYF
TRBV6-5,few,CASTKLSGTPEQYF
TRBV28,.,CASISSGDNYGYTF
TRBV27,.,CASSDVTGDNQPQHF